A selection of T cell receptor beta chains follows, all from one sample in a study of blood T cell repertoires in COVID-19. Assay used: immunoSEQ multiplex PCR; TCRdb lists only in-frame clones, some missing. The repertoire holds over 150,000 clones, with 83% as singletons. The sequenced material came from peripheral blood. These receptors originate from a woman aged 60-75 years with COVID-19, enrolled during active disease. Each CDR3 is given with its conserved first and last residue. The order of the fields is V gene, D gene, J gene, clone size, CDR3 DNA, CDR3 protein. A D gene is named only where the DNA matches it firmly. Expanded clones are given a class, and other clones once, few, many or no size at all.

TRBV2	-	TRBJ1-6	-	TGTGCCAGCAGTGACAGGGTAGGGCGTAATTCACCCCTCCACTTT	CASSDRVGRNSPLHF
TRBV10-2	TRBD1	TRBJ1-1	few	TGCGCCAGCAGTGAACGGACAGGGGGCCACACTGAAGCTTTCTTT	CASSERTGGHTEAFF
TRBV7-9	-	TRBJ1-1	-	TGTGCCAGCAGCTTAGCAGCCCAGGTTCGCATCAACACTGAAGCTTTCTTT	CASSLAAQVRINTEAFF
TRBV10-3	-	TRBJ1-4	-	TGTGCCATCCGGCCGAGGGATGATGAAAAACTGTTTTTT	CAIRPRDDEKLFF
TRBV18	-	TRBJ2-4	-	TGTGCCAGCTCACCACCGATACTAGCCAAAAACATTCAGTACTTC	CASSPPILAKNIQYF
TRBV7-2	TRBD1	TRBJ1-5	-	TGTGCCAGCAGCTTATCGGCAGGGGGGAGTCAGCCCCAGCATTTT	CASSLSAGGSQPQHF
TRBV6-5	TRBD2	TRBJ2-5	-	TGTGCCAGCAGCGGGCGGGGGGTCGAGGAGACCCAGTACTTC	CASSGRGVEETQYF
TRBV5-4	TRBD1	TRBJ2-7	-	TGTGCCAGCAGCTTAAACAGGGGGAACTACGAGCAGTACTTC	CASSLNRGNYEQYF
TRBV3-1/TRBV3-2	TRBD2	TRBJ2-1	-	TGTGCCAGCAGCCGGTATAGCGGGGGGGCTGGAGATGAGCAGTTCTTC	CASSRYSGGAGDEQFF
TRBV15	-	TRBJ1-4	-	TGTGCCACCAGCAGAGTGGGTAGCGGCGAAAAACTGTTTTTT	CATSRVGSGEKLFF
TRBV4-1	-	TRBJ1-2	-	TGCGCCAGCAGCCAAGGTAGCGGCTATGGCTACACCTTC	CASSQGSGYGYTF